These 14 T cell receptor beta chains originate from one sample sequenced in a study of post-analysis software for immune sequencing data. Their cognate antigens are unknown. Unique molecular identifiers were built into the TCR beta cDNA libraries. Via MiXCR, TCRdb re-called the PCR reads, giving one row per CDR3 protein. The repertoire holds hundreds of thousands of distinct CDR3 sequences, with 59% as singletons. Whole-study findings and limits: Controls showed lower frequencies than patients for four to six TRBV segments, and TRBV5-6, TRBV5-1 and TRBV20-1 were among these.

The source material was blood. The receptors shown here come from a girl aged 2 to 10 with multiple sclerosis.

This chain uses TRBV6-1 with TRBJ1-5; a weak D match, TRBD1 (6 bases). Germline V CDR1 and CDR2: MNHNS, SASEGT. V was clipped by 5 bases and J by 6 bases, with 23 bases between them. CDR3 length equals 17 residues. The CDR3 sequence: CASSPKSRTVIGQPQHF. The DNA of the CDR3 is TGTGCCAGCAGTCCCAAGTCCCGGACAGTAATAGGTCAGCCCCAGCATTTT.

V gene TRBV24-1 combines with J gene TRBJ1-2; no definite D call. This CDR3 region has 14 residues. CDR1 is KGHDR, CDR2 SFDVKD, per germline. V lost 12 bases and J lost 4, with 20 bases in between. CDR3 sequence reads: CASRRGLEVYGYTF. CDR3 nucleotides: TGTGCCTCGCGTCGTGGCCTAGAAGTCTATGGCTACACCTTC.

This clonotype was counted only a few times. The chain uses TRBV7-3 and TRBJ2-3; TRBD2 agrees at 9 bases. The V gene's germline CDR1 is SGHTA and CDR2 FQGTGA. With V trimmed by 5 bases and J by 0 bases, 3 bases remained unmatched. This CDR3 is built from 15 residues. The CDR3 coding sequence is TGTGCCAGCAGCACAAGCGGGAGGAGCACAGATACGCAGTATTTT. This sequence encodes CASSTSGRSTDTQYF.

The chain is built from TRBV20-1 and TRBJ2-3; 9 bases map to TRBD2. The CDR3 length is 14 residues. J lost 4 bases, V lost 1 base, and 3 bases had no gene match. Germline lookup yields CDR1 DFQATT and CDR2 SNEGSKA (reference sequence). The CDR3 DNA reads TGCAGTGCTAGAGGAACTAGCGGGTCAGATACGCAGTATTTT. Translated, it gives CSARGTSGSDTQYF.

This chain connects TRBV29-1 to TRBJ1-2; TRBD1 matches at 7 bases. CDR3 length: 11 amino acids. Trimming took 6 bases from V and 8 from J; bases not matched to a gene: 6. The germline gives CDR1 SQVTM, CDR2 ANQGSEA. CDR3 sequence reads: CSVTGVRGYTF. The CDR3 nucleotides read TGCAGCGTCACAGGGGTTCGAGGCTACACCTTC.

The V gene is TRBV12-3 or TRBV12-4, the J gene TRBJ1-2; D remains ambiguous. The CDR3 has 15 amino acids. V was clipped by 3 bases and J by 2 bases, with 13 bases between them. The CDR3 loop is CASSFSLGGNYGYTF. The CDR3 coding sequence is TGTGCCAGCAGTTTTTCGTTGGGCGGAAACTATGGCTACACCTTC.

This rearrangement joins TRBV21-1 to TRBJ2-3; the table's D call, TRBD2, has no DNA check behind it. TRBV21-1 is designated a pseudogene. This CDR3 spans 20 amino acids. The CDR3 reads CASSKAPGKAGGQLTDTQYF. For the CDR3, the DNA is TGTGCCAGCAGCAAAGCGCCTGGGAAAGCGGGAGGACAACTCACAGATACGCAGTATTTT.

There are a few counts of this clonotype. The rearrangement links TRBV5-1 to TRBJ2-7; D is possibly TRBD2 (6 bases). The germline V and J ends were trimmed by 0 bases and 4 bases, with 14 bases remaining between them. Looked up from germline, CDR1 is SGHRS and CDR2 is YFSETQ. This CDR3 region has 15 residues. The DNA of the CDR3 is TGCGCCAGCAGCTTGGTTCCCAGCGGAGGGTACGAGCAGTACTTC. It translates to CASSLVPSGGYEQYF.

The genes are TRBV21-1 and TRBJ2-3. TRBV21-1 is designated a pseudogene. The CDR3 is 16 residues long. The CDR3: CASSKRSYLAVDTQYF. CDR3 nucleotide sequence: TGTGCCAGCAGCAAGAGGAGTTACCTAGCAGTAGATACGCAGTATTTT.

This clonotype occurred a few times. This rearrangement joins TRBV29-1 to TRBJ2-3; TRBD2 agrees at 7 bases. Trimming took 7 bases from V and 0 from J; bases not matched to a gene: 1. Germline V gives CDR1 SQVTM, CDR2 ANQGSEA. The CDR3 contains 12 residues. CDR3 coding DNA: TGCAGCGCGGGAGGAAGCACAGATACGCAGTATTTT. Amino acid sequence: CSAGGSTDTQYF.

This clonotype came up a few times. The rearrangement links TRBV29-1 to TRBJ1-2; D unclear. The V gene's germline CDR1 is SQVTM and CDR2 ANQGSEA. This CDR3 region has 17 residues. V was clipped by 0 bases and J by 6 bases, with 23 bases between them. The DNA of the CDR3 is TGCAGCGTTGAAGATCTTTGGCAGTCGATTAATCTTAATGGCTACACCTTC. Protein sequence: CSVEDLWQSINLNGYTF.

The J gene is TRBJ1-4, the V gene TRBV20-1; D remains ambiguous. This CDR3 is 12 amino acids long. V was trimmed by 6 bases and J by 5 bases, leaving 10 bases between them. CDR1 and CDR2 from the germline V gene are DFQATT and SNEGSKA (reference sequence). As DNA, the CDR3 is TGCAGTGCCTGGGCCAACAATGAAAAACTGTTTTTT. Protein product: CSAWANNEKLFF.

The V gene is TRBV5-1, the J gene TRBJ2-1; 7 positions agree with TRBD1. J lost 9 bases, V lost 4 bases, and 10 bases had no gene match. The CDR3 contains 14 residues. Germline V gene lookup returns CDR1 SGHRS and CDR2 YFSETQ. CDR3 in DNA: TGCGCCAGCAGCACAACACAGGGGAAGGTTGAGCAGTTCTTC. Translated, it gives CASSTTQGKVEQFF.

V is TRBV20-1 and J is TRBJ1-6; 12 bases are shared with TRBD1. Germline-derived CDR1 and CDR2 are DFQATT and SNEGSKA (reference sequence). This CDR3 has 14 amino acids. V gave up 3 bases and J gave up 8 bases; unmatched junction bases: 2. Here the CDR3 reads CSARGQGADSPLHF. The DNA for the CDR3 is TGCAGTGCTAGGGGACAGGGGGCGGATTCACCCCTCCACTTT.